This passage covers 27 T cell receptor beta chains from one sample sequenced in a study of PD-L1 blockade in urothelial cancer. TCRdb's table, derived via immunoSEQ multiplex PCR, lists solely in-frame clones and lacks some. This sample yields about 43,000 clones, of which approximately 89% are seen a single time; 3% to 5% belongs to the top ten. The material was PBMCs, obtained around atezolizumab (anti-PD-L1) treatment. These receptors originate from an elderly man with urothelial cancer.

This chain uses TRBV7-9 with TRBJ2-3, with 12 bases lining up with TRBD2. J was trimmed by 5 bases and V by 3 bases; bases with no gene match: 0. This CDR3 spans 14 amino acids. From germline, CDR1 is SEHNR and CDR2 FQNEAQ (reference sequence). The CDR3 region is CASSLTSGRDTQYF. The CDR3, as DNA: TGTGCCAGCAGCTTGACTAGCGGGAGAGATACGCAGTATTTT.

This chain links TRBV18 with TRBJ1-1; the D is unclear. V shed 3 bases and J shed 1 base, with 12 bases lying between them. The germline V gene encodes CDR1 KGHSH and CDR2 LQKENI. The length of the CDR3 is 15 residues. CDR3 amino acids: CASSPGYSENTEAFF. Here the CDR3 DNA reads TGTGCCAGCTCACCCGGGTATTCTGAGAACACTGAAGCTTTCTTT.

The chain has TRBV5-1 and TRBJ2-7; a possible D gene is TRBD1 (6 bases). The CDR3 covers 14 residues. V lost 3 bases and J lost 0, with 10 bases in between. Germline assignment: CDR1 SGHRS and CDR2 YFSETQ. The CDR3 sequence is CASSSTGTSYEQYF. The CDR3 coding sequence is TGCGCCAGCAGCTCCACAGGGACCTCCTACGAGCAGTACTTC.

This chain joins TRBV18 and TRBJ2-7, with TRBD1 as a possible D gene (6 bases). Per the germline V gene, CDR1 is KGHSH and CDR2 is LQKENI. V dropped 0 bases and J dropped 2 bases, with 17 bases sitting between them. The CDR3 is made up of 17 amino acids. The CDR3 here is CASSPPRQGHSTYEQYF. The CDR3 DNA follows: TGTGCCAGCTCACCACCGCGGCAGGGGCATTCGACCTACGAGCAGTACTTC.

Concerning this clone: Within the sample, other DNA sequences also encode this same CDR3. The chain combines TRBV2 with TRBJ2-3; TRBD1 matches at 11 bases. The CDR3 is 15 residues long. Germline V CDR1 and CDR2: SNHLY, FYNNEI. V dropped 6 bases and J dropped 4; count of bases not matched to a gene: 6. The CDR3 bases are TGTGCCAGCAGCGCCGGGACAGGGGGACCAGATACGCAGTATTTT. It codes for CASSAGTGGPDTQYF.

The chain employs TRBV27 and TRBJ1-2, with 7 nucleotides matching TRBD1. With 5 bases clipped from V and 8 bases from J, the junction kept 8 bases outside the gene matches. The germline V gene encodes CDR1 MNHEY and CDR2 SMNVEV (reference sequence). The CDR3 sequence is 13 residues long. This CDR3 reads CASSATDRDGYTF. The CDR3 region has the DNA TGTGCCAGCAGTGCCACAGACAGGGACGGCTACACCTTC.

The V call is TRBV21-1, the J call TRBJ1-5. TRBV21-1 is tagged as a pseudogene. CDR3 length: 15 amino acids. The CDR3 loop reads CASQGSPGSNQPQHF. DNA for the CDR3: TGTGCCAGCCAAGGGAGCCCTGGGAGCAATCAGCCCCAGCATTTT.

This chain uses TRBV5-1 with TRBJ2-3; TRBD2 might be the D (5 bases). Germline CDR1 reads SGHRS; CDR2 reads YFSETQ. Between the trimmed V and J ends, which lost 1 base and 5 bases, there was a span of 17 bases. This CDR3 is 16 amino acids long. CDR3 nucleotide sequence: TGCGCCAGCAGCTTGCAGGACCCTATGGCGGGAGATACGCAGTATTTT. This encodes CASSLQDPMAGDTQYF.

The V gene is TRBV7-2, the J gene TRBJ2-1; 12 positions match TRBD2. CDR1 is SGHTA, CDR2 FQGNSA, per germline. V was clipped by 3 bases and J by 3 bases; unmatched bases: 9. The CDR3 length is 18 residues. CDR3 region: CASSLFRGTSGFYNEQFF. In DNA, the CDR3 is TGTGCCAGCAGCTTGTTCAGAGGGACTAGCGGGTTCTACAATGAGCAGTTCTTC.

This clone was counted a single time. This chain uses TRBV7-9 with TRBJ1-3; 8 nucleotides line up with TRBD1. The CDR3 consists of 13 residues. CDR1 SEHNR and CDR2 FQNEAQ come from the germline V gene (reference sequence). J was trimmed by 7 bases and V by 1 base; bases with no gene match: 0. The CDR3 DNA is TGTGCCAGCAGCTTAGGACAGGGGAACACCATATATTTT. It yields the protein CASSLGQGNTIYF.

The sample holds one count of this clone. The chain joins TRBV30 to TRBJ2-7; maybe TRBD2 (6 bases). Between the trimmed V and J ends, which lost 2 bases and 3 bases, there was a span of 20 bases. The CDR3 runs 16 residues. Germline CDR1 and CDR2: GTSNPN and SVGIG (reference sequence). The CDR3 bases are TGTGCCTGGAGTCGCCTCCGGGGGAGTGAGCTCTACGAGCAGTACTTC. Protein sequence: CAWSRLRGSELYEQYF.

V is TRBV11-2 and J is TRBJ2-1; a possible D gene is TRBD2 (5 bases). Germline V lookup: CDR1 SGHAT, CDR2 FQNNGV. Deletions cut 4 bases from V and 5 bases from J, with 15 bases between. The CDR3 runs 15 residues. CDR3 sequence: CASSSLGSEHNEQFF. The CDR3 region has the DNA TGTGCCAGCAGCTCCCTTGGTAGCGAACACAATGAGCAGTTCTTC. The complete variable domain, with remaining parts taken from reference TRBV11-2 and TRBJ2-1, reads EAGVAQSPRYKIIEKRQSVAFWCNPISGHATLYWYQQILGQGPKLLIQFQNNGVVDDSQLPKDRFSAERLKGVDSTLKIQPAKLEDSAVYLCASSSLGSEHNEQFFGPGTRLTVL.

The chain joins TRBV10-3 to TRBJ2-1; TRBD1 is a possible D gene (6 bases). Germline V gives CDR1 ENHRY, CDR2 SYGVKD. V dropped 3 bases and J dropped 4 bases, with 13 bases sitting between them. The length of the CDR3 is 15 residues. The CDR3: CAISDLVQGYNEQFF. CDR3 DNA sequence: TGTGCCATCAGTGATTTAGTCCAGGGGTACAATGAGCAGTTCTTC.

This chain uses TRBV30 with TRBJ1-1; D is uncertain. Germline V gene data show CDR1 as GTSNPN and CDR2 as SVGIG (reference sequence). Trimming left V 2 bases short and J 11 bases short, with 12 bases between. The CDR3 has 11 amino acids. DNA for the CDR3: TGTGCCTGGAGTACGGGGAGGTTCGCTTTCTTT. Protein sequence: CAWSTGRFAFF.

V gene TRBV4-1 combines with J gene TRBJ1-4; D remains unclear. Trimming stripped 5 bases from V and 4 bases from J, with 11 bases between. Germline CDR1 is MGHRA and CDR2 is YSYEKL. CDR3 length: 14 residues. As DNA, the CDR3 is TGCGCCAGCAGCTTGGGAGCGATTAATGAAAAACTGTTTTTT. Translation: CASSLGAINEKLFF.

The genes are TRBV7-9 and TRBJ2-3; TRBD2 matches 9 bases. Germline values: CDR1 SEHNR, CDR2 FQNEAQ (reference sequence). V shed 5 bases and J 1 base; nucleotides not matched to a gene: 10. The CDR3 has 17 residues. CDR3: CASSPWRASGGTDTQYF. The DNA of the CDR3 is TGTGCCAGCAGCCCTTGGCGGGCTAGCGGGGGCACAGATACGCAGTATTTT.

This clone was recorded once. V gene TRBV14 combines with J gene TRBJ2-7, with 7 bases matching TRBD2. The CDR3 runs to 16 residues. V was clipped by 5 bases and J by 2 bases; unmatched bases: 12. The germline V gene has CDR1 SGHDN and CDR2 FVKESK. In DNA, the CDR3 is TGTGCCAGCAGCGTCTTTCGACTAGCTGCACCCTACGAGCAGTACTTC. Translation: CASSVFRLAAPYEQYF.

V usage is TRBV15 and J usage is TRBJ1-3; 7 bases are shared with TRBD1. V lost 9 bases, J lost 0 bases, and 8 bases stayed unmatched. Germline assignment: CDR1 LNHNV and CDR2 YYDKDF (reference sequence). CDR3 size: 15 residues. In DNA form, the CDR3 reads TGTGCCACTGGGACAGACCCAACCTCTGGAAACACCATATATTTT. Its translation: CATGTDPTSGNTIYF.

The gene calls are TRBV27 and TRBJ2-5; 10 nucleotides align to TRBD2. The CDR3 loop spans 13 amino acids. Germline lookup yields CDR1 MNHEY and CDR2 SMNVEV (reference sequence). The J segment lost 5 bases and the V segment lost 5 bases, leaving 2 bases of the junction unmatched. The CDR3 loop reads CASSPTSGETQYF. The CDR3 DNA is TGTGCCAGCAGTCCGACTAGCGGGGAGACCCAGTACTTC.

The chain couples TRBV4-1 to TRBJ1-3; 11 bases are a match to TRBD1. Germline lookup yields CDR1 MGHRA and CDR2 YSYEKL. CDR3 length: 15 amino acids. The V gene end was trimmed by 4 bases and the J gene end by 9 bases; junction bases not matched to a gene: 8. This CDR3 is CASSRPGQGDGTIYF. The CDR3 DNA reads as TGCGCCAGCAGCCGGCCGGGACAGGGGGATGGCACCATATATTTT.

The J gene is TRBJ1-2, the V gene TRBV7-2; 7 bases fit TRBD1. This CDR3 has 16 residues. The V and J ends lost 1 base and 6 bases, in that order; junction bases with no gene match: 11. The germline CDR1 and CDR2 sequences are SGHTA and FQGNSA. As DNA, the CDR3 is TGTGCCAGCAGCTTAGAGGCGTTCGAGGGGGCGGATGGCTACACCTTC. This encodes CASSLEAFEGADGYTF.

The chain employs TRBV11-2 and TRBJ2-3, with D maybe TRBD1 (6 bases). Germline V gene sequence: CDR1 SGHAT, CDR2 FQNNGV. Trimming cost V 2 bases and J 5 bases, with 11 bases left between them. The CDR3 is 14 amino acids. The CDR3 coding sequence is TGTGCCAGCAGCTTACAGGGGCTCGGAGATACGCAGTATTTT. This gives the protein CASSLQGLGDTQYF.

CDR3: CASRLQGMGPYEQYF. The CDR3 bases are TGTGCCAGCAGGCTACAGGGGATGGGTCCCTACGAGCAGTACTTC. This chain connects TRBV7-8 to TRBJ2-7; TRBD1 matches 7 bases. J was trimmed by 2 bases and V by 6 bases; bases with no gene match: 10. Germline-derived CDR1 and CDR2 are SGHVS and FQNEAQ. There are 15 residues in the CDR3.

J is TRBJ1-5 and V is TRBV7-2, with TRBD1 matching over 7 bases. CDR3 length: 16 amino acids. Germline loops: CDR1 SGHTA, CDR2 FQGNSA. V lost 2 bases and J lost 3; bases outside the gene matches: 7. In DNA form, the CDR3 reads TGTGCCAGCAGCTTAAACGCCAGGGGGATCAATCAGCCCCAGCATTTT. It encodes CASSLNARGINQPQHF.

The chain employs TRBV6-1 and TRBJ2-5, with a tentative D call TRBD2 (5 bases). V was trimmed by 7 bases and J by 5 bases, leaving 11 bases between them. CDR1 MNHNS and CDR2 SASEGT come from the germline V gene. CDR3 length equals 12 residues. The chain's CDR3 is CASTTRAETQYF. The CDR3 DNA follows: TGTGCCAGCACTACTAGAGCTGAGACCCAGTACTTC.

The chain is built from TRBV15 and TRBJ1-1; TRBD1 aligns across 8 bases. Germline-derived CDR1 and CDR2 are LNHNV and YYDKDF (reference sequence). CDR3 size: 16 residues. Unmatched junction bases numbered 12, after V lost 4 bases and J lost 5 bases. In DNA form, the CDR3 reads TGTGCCACCAGCAACCTCCCCCAGGGGGCAGTAACTGAAGCTTTCTTT. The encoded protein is CATSNLPQGAVTEAFF.

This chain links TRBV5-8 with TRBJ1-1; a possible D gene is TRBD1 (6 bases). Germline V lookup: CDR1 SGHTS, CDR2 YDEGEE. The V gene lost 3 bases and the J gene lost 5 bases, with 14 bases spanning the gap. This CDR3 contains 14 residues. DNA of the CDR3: TGTGCCAGCAGCTCCCGCAGGGGACGGACTGAAGCTTTCTTT. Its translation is CASSSRRGRTEAFF. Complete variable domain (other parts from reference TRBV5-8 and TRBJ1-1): EAGVTQSPTHLIKTRGQQATLRCSPISGHTSVYWYQQALGLGLQFLLWYDEGEERNRGNFPPRFSGRQFPNYSSELNVNALELEDSALYLCASSSRRGRTEAFFGQGTRLTVV.